Below, 7 T cell receptor beta chains from the same sample are listed, as sequenced in a study of T-cell memory formation after mild COVID-19. TCRdb ran MiXCR on the 5' RACE reads and lists one entry per CDR3 protein. In the table there are 170,000 or so distinct CDR3 sequences, about 21% of which are singletons. The sequencing input was PBMCs or a T cell subset sorted from them (not recorded which). The receptors were sampled from an adult woman who had mild COVID-19 (a few samples of this study predate the infection). Cell type and time point are not known.

This chain connects TRBV29-1 to TRBJ2-1, with D perhaps assigned TRBD1 or TRBD2 (5 bases each). From germline, CDR1 is SQVTM and CDR2 ANQGSEA. This CDR3 spans 16 amino acids. The V end lost 6 bases, the J end lost 4 bases, and 22 bases lay between the germline ends. CDR3 in amino acids: CSVPIRDPKGYNEQFF. CDR3 DNA sequence: TGCAGCGTACCAATCCGGGACCCAAAAGGTTACAATGAGCAGTTCTTC.

The chain employs TRBV7-9 and TRBJ2-2, with D tentatively TRBD2 (5 bases). Trimming left V 4 bases short and J 6 bases short, with 21 bases between. CDR3 length: 17 amino acids. The germline gives CDR1 SEHNR, CDR2 FQNEAQ (reference sequence). The CDR3 DNA reads TGTGCCAGCAGCTCCCGGGGAGCCCCGCGGATGCCCGGGGAGCTGTTTTTT. Protein product: CASSSRGAPRMPGELFF.

The chain combines TRBV4-1 with TRBJ2-5, with 8 bases lining up with TRBD2. This CDR3 is 14 amino acids long. The J segment lost 5 bases and the V segment lost 0 bases, leaving 2 bases of the junction unmatched. Germline assignment: CDR1 MGHRA and CDR2 YSYEKL. The CDR3 bases are TGCGCCAGCAGCCAAGATCCTAGCGGGGAGACCCAGTACTTC. It yields the protein CASSQDPSGETQYF.

This clonotype was picked up many times. This sequence joins TRBV7-9 and TRBJ2-1; D is undetermined. The CDR3 runs to 11 residues. Trimming took 1 base from V and 9 from J, leaving 4 bases between them. Germline V gene lookup returns CDR1 SEHNR and CDR2 FQNEAQ (reference sequence). CDR3 protein: CASSLGSEQFF. CDR3 coding DNA: TGTGCCAGCAGCTTAGGGTCTGAGCAGTTCTTC.

This sequence joins TRBV29-1 and TRBJ2-7; the D is unclear. The germline CDR1 and CDR2 sequences are SQVTM and ANQGSEA. V was trimmed by 4 bases and J by 2 bases, leaving 9 bases between them. CDR3 length: 12 amino acids. The CDR3 sequence is CSVGYYPYEQYF. As DNA, the CDR3 is TGCAGCGTTGGATATTACCCCTACGAGCAGTACTTC.

V usage is TRBV5-1 and J usage is TRBJ2-3; TRBD2 is a possible D gene (7 bases). Germline loops: CDR1 SGHRS, CDR2 YFSETQ. This CDR3 is built from 13 residues. V gave up 6 bases and J gave up 5 bases, with 13 bases separating them. DNA for the CDR3: TGCGCCAGCAACCCGGGGGGCATAGATACGCAGTATTTT. This gives the protein CASNPGGIDTQYF.

Only a few counts were recorded for this clonotype. The chain couples TRBV9 to TRBJ2-1, with D possibly TRBD2 on 6 matching bases. Germline V gene data show CDR1 as SGDLS and CDR2 as YYNGEE. The V end was cut by 4 bases, the J end by 10 bases, with 12 bases between. The CDR3 is 12 amino acids. Here the CDR3 DNA reads TGTGCCAGCAGCCCGCACGGAGGGGAGCAGTTCTTC. Translation gives CASSPHGGEQFF.